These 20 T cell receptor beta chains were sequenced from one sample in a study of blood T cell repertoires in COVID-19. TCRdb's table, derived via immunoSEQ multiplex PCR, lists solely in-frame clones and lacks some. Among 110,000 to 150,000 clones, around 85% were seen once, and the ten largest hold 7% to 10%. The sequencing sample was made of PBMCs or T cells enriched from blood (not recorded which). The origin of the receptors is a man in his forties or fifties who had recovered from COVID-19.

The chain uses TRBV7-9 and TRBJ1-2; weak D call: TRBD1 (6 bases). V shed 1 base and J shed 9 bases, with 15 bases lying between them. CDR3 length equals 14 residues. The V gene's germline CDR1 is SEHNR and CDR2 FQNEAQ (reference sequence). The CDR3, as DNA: TGTGCCAGCAGCTTAGATGCGGGGGGCATTAGCTACACCTTC. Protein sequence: CASSLDAGGISYTF.

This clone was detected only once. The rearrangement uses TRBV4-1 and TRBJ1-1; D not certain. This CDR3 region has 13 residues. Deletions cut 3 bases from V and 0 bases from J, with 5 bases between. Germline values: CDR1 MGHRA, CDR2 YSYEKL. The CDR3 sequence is CASSQEMNTEAFF. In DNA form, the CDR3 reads TGCGCCAGCAGCCAGGAGATGAACACTGAAGCTTTCTTT.

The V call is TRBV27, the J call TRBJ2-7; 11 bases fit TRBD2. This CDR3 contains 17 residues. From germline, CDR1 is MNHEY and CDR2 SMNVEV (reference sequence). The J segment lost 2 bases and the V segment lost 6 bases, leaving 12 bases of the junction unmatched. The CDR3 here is CASSSGASGGPTYEQYF. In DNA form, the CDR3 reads TGTGCCAGCAGCTCCGGGGCTAGCGGGGGGCCAACCTACGAGCAGTACTTC.

In nucleotides, the CDR3 is TGTGCCAGCAGTATGACAGGGGGTCGTGGCGAGCAGTACTTC. Its translation: CASSMTGGRGEQYF. The chain employs TRBV6-2 or TRBV6-3 and TRBJ2-7; 9 positions agree with TRBD1. This CDR3 comprises 14 residues. CDR1 and CDR2 (germline): MNHEY, SVGEGT. Unmatched junction bases numbered 8, after V lost 5 bases and J lost 6 bases.

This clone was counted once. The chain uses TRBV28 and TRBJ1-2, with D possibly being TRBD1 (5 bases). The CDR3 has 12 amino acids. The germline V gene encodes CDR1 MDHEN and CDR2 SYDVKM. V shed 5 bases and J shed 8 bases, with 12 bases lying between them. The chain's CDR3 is CASSPQGLGYTF. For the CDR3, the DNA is TGTGCCAGCAGTCCTCAGGGTTTAGGCTACACCTTC.

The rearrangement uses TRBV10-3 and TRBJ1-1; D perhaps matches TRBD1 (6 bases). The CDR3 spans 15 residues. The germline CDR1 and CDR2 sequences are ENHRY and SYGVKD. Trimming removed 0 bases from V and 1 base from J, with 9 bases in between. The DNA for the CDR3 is TGTGCCATCAGTGAGTCGAACAGGGAGAACACTGAAGCTTTCTTT. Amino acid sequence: CAISESNRENTEAFF.

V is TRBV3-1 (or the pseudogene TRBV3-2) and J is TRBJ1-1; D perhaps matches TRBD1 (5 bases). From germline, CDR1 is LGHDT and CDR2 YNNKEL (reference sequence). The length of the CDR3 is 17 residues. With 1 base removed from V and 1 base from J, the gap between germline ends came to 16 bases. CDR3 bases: TGTGCCAGCAGCCAAGTGGGAGGTAGGGGTACGAACACTGAAGCTTTCTTT. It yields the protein CASSQVGGRGTNTEAFF.

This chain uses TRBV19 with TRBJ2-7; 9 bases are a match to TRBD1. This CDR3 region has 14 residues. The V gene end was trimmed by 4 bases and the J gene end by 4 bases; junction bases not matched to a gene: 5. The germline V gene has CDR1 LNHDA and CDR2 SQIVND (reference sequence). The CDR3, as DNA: TGTGCCAGTAGTAGATCGGGACAGGGATACGAGCAGTACTTC. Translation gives CASSRSGQGYEQYF.

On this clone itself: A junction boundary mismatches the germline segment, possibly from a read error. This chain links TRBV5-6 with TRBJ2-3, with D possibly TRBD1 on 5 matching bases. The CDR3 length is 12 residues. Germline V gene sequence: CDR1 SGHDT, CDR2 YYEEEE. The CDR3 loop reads CASSLGVWGMNF. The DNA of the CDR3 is TGTGCCAGCAGCTTGGGGGTGTGGGGCATGAATTTT.

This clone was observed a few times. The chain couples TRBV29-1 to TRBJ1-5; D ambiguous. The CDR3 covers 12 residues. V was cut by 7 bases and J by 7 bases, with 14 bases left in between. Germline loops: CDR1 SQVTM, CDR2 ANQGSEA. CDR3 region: CSARLGGQPQHF. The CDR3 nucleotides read TGCAGCGCCAGACTGGGAGGGCAGCCCCAGCATTTT.

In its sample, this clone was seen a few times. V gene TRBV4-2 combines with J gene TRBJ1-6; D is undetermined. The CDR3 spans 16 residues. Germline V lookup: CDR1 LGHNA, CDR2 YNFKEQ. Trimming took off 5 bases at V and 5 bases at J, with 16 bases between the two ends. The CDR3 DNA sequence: TGTGCCAGCAGCACATCCCCCCAGGCGAATAATTCACCCCTCCACTTT. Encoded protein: CASSTSPQANNSPLHF.

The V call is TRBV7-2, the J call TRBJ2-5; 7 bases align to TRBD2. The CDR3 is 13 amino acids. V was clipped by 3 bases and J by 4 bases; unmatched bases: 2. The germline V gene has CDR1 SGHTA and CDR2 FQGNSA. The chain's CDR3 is CASSFGGVETQYF. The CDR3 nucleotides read TGTGCCAGCAGCTTTGGGGGGGTAGAGACCCAGTACTTC.

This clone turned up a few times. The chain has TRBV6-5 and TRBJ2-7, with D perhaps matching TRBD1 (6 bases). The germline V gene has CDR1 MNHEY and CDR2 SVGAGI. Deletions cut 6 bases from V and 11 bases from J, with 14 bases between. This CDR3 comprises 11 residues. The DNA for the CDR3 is TGTGCCAGCAGGCTAGGACAGACCAAGTACTTC. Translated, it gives CASRLGQTKYF.

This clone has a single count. The CDR3 is CASSSFPRDISNTGELFF. For the CDR3, the DNA is TGTGCCAGCAGCTCGTTCCCCCGGGACATCTCGAACACCGGGGAGCTGTTTTTT. The genes are TRBV5-5 and TRBJ2-2; D possibly corresponds to TRBD1 (6 bases). This CDR3 contains 18 residues. With 3 bases removed from V and 0 bases from J, the gap between germline ends came to 18 bases. Germline CDR1 and CDR2: SGHKS and YYEKEE (reference sequence).

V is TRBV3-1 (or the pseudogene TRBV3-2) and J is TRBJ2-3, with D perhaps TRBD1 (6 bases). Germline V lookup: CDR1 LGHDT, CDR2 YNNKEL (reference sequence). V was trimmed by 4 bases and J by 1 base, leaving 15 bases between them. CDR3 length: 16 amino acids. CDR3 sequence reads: CASSPQTGGRTDTQYF. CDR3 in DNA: TGTGCCAGCAGCCCTCAGACAGGAGGACGCACAGATACGCAGTATTTT.

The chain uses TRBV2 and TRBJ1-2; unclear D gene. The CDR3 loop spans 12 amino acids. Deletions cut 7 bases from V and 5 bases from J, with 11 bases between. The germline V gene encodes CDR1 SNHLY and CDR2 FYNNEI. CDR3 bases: TGTGCCAGCATCGGGGAACGTTATGGCTACACCTTC. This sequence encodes CASIGERYGYTF.

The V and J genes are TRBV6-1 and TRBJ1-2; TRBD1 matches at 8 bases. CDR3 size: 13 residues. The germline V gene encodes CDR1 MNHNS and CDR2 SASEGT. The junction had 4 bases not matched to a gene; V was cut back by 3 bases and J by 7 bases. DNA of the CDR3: TGTGCCAGCAGTGACGGACAGGGTGCTGGCTACACCTTC. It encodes CASSDGQGAGYTF.

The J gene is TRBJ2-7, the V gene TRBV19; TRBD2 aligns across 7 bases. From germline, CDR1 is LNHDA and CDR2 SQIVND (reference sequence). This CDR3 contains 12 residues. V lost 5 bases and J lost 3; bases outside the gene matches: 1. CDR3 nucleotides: TGTGCCAGTAGTCCGGGGGGCTACGAGCAGTACTTC. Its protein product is CASSPGGYEQYF.

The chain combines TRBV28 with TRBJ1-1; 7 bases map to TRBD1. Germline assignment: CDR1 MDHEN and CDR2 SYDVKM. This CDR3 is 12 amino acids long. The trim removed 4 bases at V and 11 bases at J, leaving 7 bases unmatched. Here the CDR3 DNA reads TGTGCCAGCAGTTCCCCAACAGGGGCTGCTTTCTTT. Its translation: CASSSPTGAAFF.

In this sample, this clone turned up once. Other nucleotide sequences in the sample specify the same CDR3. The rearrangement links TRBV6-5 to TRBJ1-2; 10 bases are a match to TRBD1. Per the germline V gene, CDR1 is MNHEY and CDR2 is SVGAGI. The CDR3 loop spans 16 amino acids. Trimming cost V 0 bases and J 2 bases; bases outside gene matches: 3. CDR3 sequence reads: CASSYSRTGGNYGYTF. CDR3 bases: TGTGCCAGCAGTTACTCCCGGACAGGGGGGAACTATGGCTACACCTTC.